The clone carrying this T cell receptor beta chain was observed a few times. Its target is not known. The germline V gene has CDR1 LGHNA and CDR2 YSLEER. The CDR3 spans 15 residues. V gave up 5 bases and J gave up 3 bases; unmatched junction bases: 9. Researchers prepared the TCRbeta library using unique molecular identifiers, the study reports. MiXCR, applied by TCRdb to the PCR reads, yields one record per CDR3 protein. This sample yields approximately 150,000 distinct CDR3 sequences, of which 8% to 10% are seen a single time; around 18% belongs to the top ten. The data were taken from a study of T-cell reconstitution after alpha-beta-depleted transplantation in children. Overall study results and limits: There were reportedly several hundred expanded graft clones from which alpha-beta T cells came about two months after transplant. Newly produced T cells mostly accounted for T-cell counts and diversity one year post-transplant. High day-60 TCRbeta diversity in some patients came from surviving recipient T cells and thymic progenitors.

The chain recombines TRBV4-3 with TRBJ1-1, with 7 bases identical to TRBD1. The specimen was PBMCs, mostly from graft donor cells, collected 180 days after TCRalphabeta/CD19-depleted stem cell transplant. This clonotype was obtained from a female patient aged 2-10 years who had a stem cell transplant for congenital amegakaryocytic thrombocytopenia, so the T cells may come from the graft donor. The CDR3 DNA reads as TGCGCCAGCAGCGGAAAGGGGACAGCAGACACTGAAGCTTTCTTT. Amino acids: CASSGKGTADTEAFF.